The source of this T cell receptor (beta chain) is a study of blood T cell repertoires in COVID-19 (dated by TCRdb to about 2020). Looking at the study overall: Collaborator samples came from the United States, Italy and Spain and covered acute and convalescent phases of COVID-19. Subjects who had been exposed to COVID-19, were actively infected with it, or had recovered from it provided the deeply sampled blood TCRbeta repertoires that made up the dataset. A freely available public database, intended as a resource for researchers studying the immune response to SARS-CoV-2, is where the repertoires were released. Samples were obtained from the ongoing ImmuneRACE study (first 160 participants) and from over 1,000 subjects provided by 6 global collaborators. The prospective study material was composed of cDNA or gDNA derived from T cells, B-cell-depleted T cells, or PBMCs. Where available, HLA class I and class II types were obtained from metadata supplied by the sample provider rather than from assay-based typing. The sample metadata nearly always contained a de-identified subject ID, COVID-19 status, age in years and sex. Results the study describes overall, beyond this receptor: The quantity of clinical and demographic metadata differed by source and by participant and was supplied without curation.

TCRbeta CDR3 regions were amplified from genomic DNA using the immunoSEQ Assay, a bias-controlled multiplex PCR. The original methods were these. The number of nucleated cells in each sample was estimated from the amplification of reference gene primers within the assay. Sequence reads were collapsed and filtered to measure the absolute abundance of every unique TCRbeta CDR3 rearrangement. For each sample, productive Simpson clonality was calculated as the square root of Simpson's diversity index over productive rearrangements. TCRdb retrieved this table from immuneACCESS and kept in-frame rearrangements only. Not all clones are present; in checked studies, unresolved V genes account for under half, and no reason is known for the remainder. V and J calls plus clone size are reproduced from that table; the DNA served to infer D and trimming. For this sample there are hundreds of thousands of clones; about nine tenths appear just once. 8% to 10% of the sample is taken by the ten largest.

Participants in the prospective study were enrolled through a virtual design, were aged roughly 18 to 100 years, and lived in approximately 25 United States geographic areas. In the prospective study, cohorts were assigned on the basis of participant-reported clinical history obtained from a screening survey and a study questionnaire. Recovered participants in ImmuneRACE Cohort 3 were defined as having two consecutive negative NP/OP PCR tests, clearance from a healthcare professional, or resolution of symptoms. In the prospective study, whole blood, serum and a nasopharyngeal or oropharyngeal swab were collected from each participant by mobile phlebotomists. Over an approximately 2-month period, participants in the prospective study had the option of providing additional blood draws and questionnaires. Before DNA extraction, blood samples from the prospective study were shipped at room temperature or frozen.

In the case of this clone: Its antigen is still unknown. No much larger clone is present one base from it, and per-base qualities are unavailable.

This TCR derives from a woman in her thirties or forties who had recovered from COVID-19. The sequencing input was PBMCs or T cells enriched from blood (not recorded which).

The nucleotide sequence is given as TGTGCCACCAGTGGACTATCGTACAATGAGCAGTTCTTC. The translation is CATSGLSYNEQFF. This chain joins TRBV24-1 to TRBJ2-1, with a weak D call of TRBD2 (5 bases match). V is clipped by 5 bases and J by 4 bases, and the sequence between their germline boundaries is 8 bases long. Measured from the cysteine to the phenylalanine, the CDR3 is 13 residues long. Just CDR3 DNA is preserved here, 39 bases in frame from base 1. From a lookup of the germline V gene, CDR1 and CDR2 are KGHDR and SFDVKD.